Included here is one T cell receptor (beta chain) sequence, with context. The data stem from a study of T-cell memory formation after mild COVID-19. In TCRdb, the 5' RACE reads were re-called with MiXCR into one record per CDR3 protein. Of roughly 350,000 distinct CDR3 sequences listed, 25% to 30% are singletons. The clonotype comes from an adult woman who had mild COVID-19 (a few samples of this study predate the infection). Cell type and time point are not known. Specimen: PBMCs or a T cell subset sorted from them (not recorded which).

For the CDR3, the DNA is TGTGCCAGCAGTCAGGAGGGACGGCCTGGGGAGACCCAGTACTTC. Its translation is CASSQEGRPGETQYF. The chain combines TRBV27 with TRBJ2-5, with D perhaps matching TRBD2 (6 bases). Trimming took 5 bases from V and 5 from J, leaving 18 bases between them. Looked up from germline, CDR1 is MNHEY and CDR2 is SMNVEV (reference sequence). The CDR3 sequence is 15 residues long.